These T cell receptor beta chains were read from a single sample in a study of patients and donors after allogeneic stem cell transplantation. In TCRdb, the RT-PCR reads were re-called with MiXCR into one record per CDR3 protein. The table records over 350,000 distinct CDR3 sequences, more than 15% of them present only once. Material: blood, either unsorted or a sorted T cell fraction (not recorded which). Receptors were obtained from a human donor who was either an allogeneic HSCT recipient or a stem cell or donor lymphocyte infusion donor (not recorded which). It is not recorded whose cells these are; they may come from a transplant donor. Both conserved end residues are part of each CDR3. The order of the fields is D gene, J gene, clone size, V gene, CDR3 protein, CDR3 DNA. D genes are given only for firm matches. Size is stated for part of the rows, as once, few or many counts, or as a class when the clone is expanded.

>TRBD2|TRBJ2-7|NA|TRBV7-3
CASSPFGTSHEQYF
TGTGCCAGCAGCCCCTTCGGGACTAGTCACGAGCAGTACTTC
>TRBD2|TRBJ2-2|NA|TRBV20-1
CSAKRAAGGTTGELFF
TGCAGTGCCAAAAGGGCCGCGGGGGGGACCACCGGGGAGCTGTTTTTT
>TRBD2|TRBJ2-1|NA|TRBV6-5
CASSYSRMIAGISEFF
TGTGCCAGCAGTTACTCGAGGATGATAGCGGGCATCTCGGAGTTCTTC
>NA|TRBJ2-2|few|TRBV7-2
CASSSNTYRAGGELFF
TGTGCCAGCAGCTCAAACACGTACAGGGCTGGCGGGGAGCTGTTTTTT
>NA|TRBJ1-1|NA|TRBV25-1
CASSETGRNTEAFF
TGTGCCAGCAGTGAAACTGGTAGGAACACTGAAGCTTTCTTT
>TRBD1|TRBJ1-2|few|TRBV12-3/TRBV12-4
CASRPGTGGADGYTF
TGTGCCAGCAGACCCGGGACAGGGGGCGCGGATGGCTACACCTTC
>NA|TRBJ2-4|NA|TRBV19
CASSMHSLGKNIQYF
TGTGCCAGTAGTATGCACTCCCTGGGCAAAAACATTCAGTACTTC
>NA|TRBJ2-1|NA|TRBV5-1
CASRQGRYNEQFF
TGCGCCAGCAGACAGGGCCGGTACAATGAGCAGTTCTTC
>NA|TRBJ2-3|few|TRBV6-5
CASSYDGRTDTQYF
TGTGCCAGCAGTTACGACGGACGCACAGATACGCAGTATTTT
>NA|TRBJ2-1|few|TRBV7-2
CASSLEVGRYNEQFF
TGTGCCAGCAGCTTAGAGGTAGGGCGTTACAATGAGCAGTTCTTC
>TRBD2|TRBJ2-7|NA|TRBV4-1
CASSQSGSSGGYEQYF
TGCGCCAGCAGCCAGTCGGGGTCTAGCGGGGGCTACGAGCAGTACTTC
>NA|TRBJ2-1|once|TRBV18
CASSPLQDYNEQFF
TGTGCCAGCTCACCCTTGCAGGATTACAATGAGCAGTTCTTC
>TRBD2|TRBJ2-3|few|TRBV7-2
CASSLGLADTDTQYF
TGTGCCAGCAGCTTAGGGCTAGCGGACACAGATACGCAGTATTTT
>NA|TRBJ2-6|many|TRBV5-1
CASSPRDPSGANVLTF
TGCGCCAGCAGCCCCCGGGATCCTTCTGGGGCCAACGTCCTGACTTTC
>NA|TRBJ1-2|NA|TRBV5-1
CASSSGAYYGYTF
TGCGCCAGCAGCTCCGGGGCATACTATGGCTACACCTTC
>NA|TRBJ1-3|few|TRBV12-3/TRBV12-4
CASRSGSASGNTIYF
TGTGCCAGCCGTTCGGGCAGCGCCTCTGGAAACACCATATATTTT
>NA|TRBJ2-3|NA|TRBV7-3
CASSSSDFTDTQYF
TGTGCCAGCAGCTCTTCAGACTTCACAGATACGCAGTATTTT
>TRBD2|TRBJ2-3|few|TRBV6-1
CASSPQTSGVTDTQYF
TGTGCCAGCAGTCCCCAGACTAGCGGGGTTACAGATACGCAGTATTTT
>TRBD1|TRBJ2-5|few|TRBV3-1
CASAGTGGRETQYF
TGTGCCAGCGCCGGGACAGGGGGACGGGAGACCCAGTACTTC
>TRBD2|TRBJ2-7|NA|TRBV9
CASSSTERAGGPNQQYF
TGTGCCAGCAGCTCCACGGAAAGAGCGGGAGGCCCTAATCAGCAGTACTTC
>NA|TRBJ2-1|few|TRBV6-5
CASSYRGLEQFF
TGTGCCAGCAGTTACCGGGGCCTTGAGCAGTTCTTC
>NA|TRBJ2-1|few|TRBV6-6
CASNRHPNNEQFF
TGTGCCAGCAACAGACATCCTAACAATGAGCAGTTCTTC
>NA|TRBJ2-1|NA|TRBV11-2
CASSFSGSTGDEQFF
TGTGCCAGCAGCTTCTCCGGGTCGACGGGCGATGAGCAGTTCTTC
>NA|TRBJ2-1|NA|TRBV10-3
CAISGIVRTESPYNEQFF
TGTGCCATCAGTGGGATTGTGCGGACAGAGAGCCCATACAATGAGCAGTTCTTC
>TRBD1|TRBJ2-7|few|TRBV20-1
CSAKGTGSQEQYF
TGCAGTGCTAAGGGGACAGGGTCTCAAGAGCAGTACTTC
>NA|TRBJ1-2|NA|TRBV29-1
CSVVIHGEGYTF
TGCAGCGTTGTCATCCACGGTGAGGGCTACACCTTC
>NA|TRBJ2-2|many|TRBV12-3/TRBV12-4
CASSHTGELFF
TGTGCCAGCAGCCATACCGGGGAGCTGTTTTTT
>TRBD2|TRBJ2-1|few|TRBV12-3/TRBV12-4
CASSPLLAGFYGGNEQFF
TGTGCCAGCAGTCCTCTGCTAGCGGGCTTTTACGGGGGCAATGAGCAGTTCTTC
>NA|TRBJ1-2|few|TRBV29-1
CSFRTANYGYTF
TGCAGCTTTCGGACAGCAAACTATGGCTACACCTTC
>TRBD2|TRBJ2-7|many|TRBV12-3/TRBV12-4
CASSLKGDYYEQYF
TGTGCCAGCAGCTTAAAAGGGGACTACTACGAGCAGTACTTC
>NA|TRBJ2-3|NA|TRBV6-1
CASSEVPGPDTQYF
TGTGCCAGCAGTGAAGTCCCGGGACCAGATACGCAGTATTTT
>NA|TRBJ2-1|NA|TRBV7-2
CASSPRLGRNEQFF
TGTGCCAGCAGCCCGAGGTTAGGCCGGAATGAGCAGTTCTTC
>NA|TRBJ1-5|NA|TRBV7-9
CASSLTGNQAQHF
TGTGCCAGCAGCTTAACCGGGAATCAGGCCCAGCATTTT
>NA|TRBJ2-7|NA|TRBV6-2/TRBV6-3
CASSYAGLSYEQYF
TGTGCCAGCAGTTACGCAGGGTTGTCCTACGAGCAGTACTTC
>TRBD1|TRBJ1-2|few|TRBV12-3/TRBV12-4
CASSSGTGSLMGGYTF
TGTGCCAGCAGCTCCGGGACAGGGTCCCTGATGGGCGGCTACACCTTC
>TRBD2|TRBJ2-5|NA|TRBV11-2
CASSFRLAGVETQYF
TGTGCCAGCAGCTTTCGACTAGCGGGGGTTGAGACCCAGTACTTC
>NA|TRBJ2-4|NA|TRBV24-1
CATSDPQGRGNIQYF
TGTGCCACCAGTGATCCGCAGGGGCGGGGGAACATTCAGTACTTC
>TRBD2|TRBJ2-2|few|TRBV10-3
CATKTSGNTGELFF
TGTGCCACCAAGACTAGCGGGAACACCGGGGAGCTGTTTTTT
>TRBD2|TRBJ2-2|NA|TRBV29-1
CSARGSGANTGELFF
TGCAGCGCCCGTGGTAGCGGGGCGAACACCGGGGAGCTGTTTTTT